These T cell receptor beta chains were read from a single sample in a study of blood T cell repertoires in COVID-19. Repertoires were generated with immunoSEQ multiplex PCR, while TCRdb's copy carries only in-frame clones and drops some. The sample has 270,000 or so clones; roughly 88% are singletons. The specimen sequenced was peripheral blood. These receptor sequences come from a woman aged 25 to 45 with active or convalescent COVID-19. CDR3s include the opening cysteine and the closing phenylalanine or tryptophan. The D gene is left open where the match is weak. The size field is filled for only some rows; it gives once, few, many or a size class.

>NA|TRBJ1-1|NA|TRBV5-8
CASRLQRNTEAFF
TGTGCCAGCAGACTACAAAGGAACACTGAAGCTTTCTTT
>NA|TRBJ2-5|once|TRBV5-1
CASSLEGVLETQYF
TGCGCCAGCAGCTTGGAGGGGGTGCTAGAGACCCAGTACTTC
>NA|TRBJ2-1|NA|TRBV6-5
CASSYSAGTEYNEQFF
TGTGCCAGCAGTTACTCCGCGGGTACGGAATACAATGAGCAGTTCTTC
>NA|TRBJ2-3|NA|TRBV5-1
CASSLVTEIDDTQYF
TGCGCCAGCAGCTTGGTGACAGAGATAGACGATACGCAGTATTTT
>TRBD1|TRBJ1-1|many|TRBV7-9
CASSSSTGVMNTEAFF
TGTGCCAGCAGTTCATCTACAGGGGTTATGAACACTGAAGCTTTCTTT
>NA|TRBJ1-1|once|TRBV19
CATTPTQANTEAFF
TGTGCCACAACCCCGACGCAGGCGAACACTGAAGCTTTCTTT
>TRBD2|TRBJ2-1|NA|TRBV2
CASRRGGTYNEQFF
TGTGCCAGCAGGCGGGGGGGGACCTACAATGAGCAGTTCTTC
>NA|TRBJ1-1|NA|TRBV29-1
CGCPQGLGITEAFF
TGCGGCTGTCCGCAGGGGTTAGGGATCACTGAAGCTTTCTTT
>TRBD1|TRBJ2-1|NA|TRBV5-5
CASSFRGLYNEQFF
TGTGCCAGCAGCTTCAGGGGGCTCTACAATGAGCAGTTCTTC
>NA|TRBJ2-5|few|TRBV5-5
CASSLVQGLYETQYF
TGTGCCAGCAGCTTGGTCCAGGGTTTATACGAGACCCAGTACTTC
>TRBD2|TRBJ2-5|NA|TRBV11-1
CASGSGGRETQYF
TGTGCCAGCGGAAGCGGGGGGAGGGAGACCCAGTACTTC
>TRBD1|TRBJ1-2|NA|TRBV12-3/TRBV12-4
CASSLGQGEGYTF
TGTGCCAGCAGTTTGGGACAGGGTGAGGGCTACACCTTC
>NA|TRBJ1-5|NA|TRBV20-1
CSASRRQLNSNQPQHF
TGCAGTGCTAGTCGTCGCCAGTTAAATAGCAATCAGCCCCAGCATTTT
>NA|TRBJ1-1|NA|TRBV4-1
CASSQEAGANTEAFF
TGCGCCAGCAGCCAAGAAGCGGGGGCCAACACTGAAGCTTTCTTT
>TRBD1|TRBJ2-4|NA|TRBV4-1
CASSQTPGQSKNIQYF
TGCGCCAGCAGCCAAACCCCGGGACAGTCCAAAAACATTCAGTACTTC
>NA|TRBJ1-5|NA|TRBV18
CASSPPGLGPQHF
TGTGCCAGCTCACCTCCCGGGTTGGGGCCCCAGCATTTT
>NA|TRBJ1-1|once|TRBV18
CASSPSQRENTEAFF
TGTGCCAGCTCACCAAGTCAGCGCGAGAACACTGAAGCTTTCTTT
>TRBD1|TRBJ2-2|NA|TRBV6-6
CASSRTGTTGELFF
TGTGCCAGCAGCCGGACAGGAACCACCGGGGAGCTGTTTTTT
>TRBD1|TRBJ1-1|NA|TRBV5-5
CASSSSGGTTEAFF
TGTGCCAGCAGCTCCTCAGGGGGGACCACTGAAGCTTTCTTT
>NA|TRBJ1-1|NA|TRBV28
CASDTTGIRRAFF
TGTGCCAGCGATACTACAGGGATTCGCCGAGCTTTCTTT
>TRBD2|TRBJ2-1|NA|TRBV5-1
CASSVRTSGGASYNEQFF
TGCGCCAGCAGCGTTCGGACTAGCGGGGGGGCCTCCTACAATGAGCAGTTCTTC
>NA|TRBJ2-5|NA|TRBV29-1
CSVGDRGFSGGSPEPQYF
TGCAGCGTTGGTGACAGGGGATTTAGCGGGGGAAGTCCGGAGCCCCAGTACTTC
>NA|TRBJ1-4|NA|TRBV4-2
CASSQDREVAGEKLFF
TGTGCCAGCAGCCAAGATCGGGAGGTAGCGGGTGAAAAACTGTTTTTT
>TRBD1|TRBJ1-2|NA|TRBV7-3
CASSEGQGAVYGYTF
TGTGCCAGCAGCGAAGGACAGGGGGCGGTCTATGGCTACACCTTC
>NA|TRBJ1-4|NA|TRBV6-5
CASSYRASNEKLFF
TGTGCCAGCAGTTACAGAGCGTCTAATGAAAAACTGTTTTTT
>TRBD2|TRBJ2-3|NA|TRBV5-4
CASSGTSGAPTDTQYF
TGTGCCAGCAGCGGGACTAGCGGGGCCCCCACAGATACGCAGTATTTT